Listed below are T cell receptor beta chains from one sample, sequenced in a study of Ad26.COV2.S vaccination and SARS-CoV-2 variants. The data were produced by immunoSEQ multiplex PCR, yet TCRdb's version contains in-frame clones alone and is incomplete. Of a few hundred thousand clones in the sample, 90% are singletons; the top ten hold roughly an eighth. The sequencing used peripheral blood, collected in a trial of Ad26.COV2.S vaccine versus placebo. These receptors originate from a person between 18 and 65 years old who received the Ad26.COV2.S COVID-19 vaccine or a placebo. Both conserved end residues are part of each CDR3. The D gene is left open where the match is weak. Clone size, where shown, is once, few, many, or a class for clones that have expanded.

-	TRBV28	TRBJ2-1	-	TGTGCCAGCAATTCTGACAGCTACAATGAGCAGTTCTTC	CASNSDSYNEQFF
-	TRBV6-1	TRBJ2-7	-	TGTGCCAGCAGTGAGGGTTGGGTTGCGGGATACGAGCAGTACTTC	CASSEGWVAGYEQYF
TRBD2	TRBV2	TRBJ2-7	-	TGTGCCAGCCTGGGTGTGTGGCGGGAGGTCGAGCAGTACTTC	CASLGVWREVEQYF
-	TRBV28	TRBJ1-3	-	TGTGCCAGCAGTTTCGACACCTCTGGAAACACCATATATTTT	CASSFDTSGNTIYF
-	TRBV5-1	TRBJ2-3	-	TGCGCCAGCAGCTTGCAGAGCTCTTGGGGAGGCAGGGGAAAAGGCACAGATACGCAGTATTTT	CASSLQSSWGGRGKGTDTQYF
-	TRBV5-6	TRBJ2-2	-	TGTGCCAGCAGCTTAGCGGTCGACTACACCGGGGAGCTGTTTTTT	CASSLAVDYTGELFF
TRBD1	TRBV25-1	TRBJ1-5	-	TGTGCCAGCAGTGAAGTGGGACAGGGCGAGCAGCCCCAGCATTTT	CASSEVGQGEQPQHF
TRBD1	TRBV9	TRBJ2-7	-	TGTGCCAGCAGCGCAACAGGGGGCCCAACCTACGAGCAGTACTTC	CASSATGGPTYEQYF
-	TRBV3-1/TRBV3-2	TRBJ2-2	-	TGTGCCAGCAGCCAAGAGGGTGGGGACACCGGGGAGCTGTTTTTT	CASSQEGGDTGELFF
-	TRBV7-8	TRBJ2-1	-	TGTGCCAGCAGCCCCGCCACTAGTATGATAGGGGATGAGCAGTTCTTC	CASSPATSMIGDEQFF
-	TRBV19	TRBJ2-3	few	TGTGCCACAAAGGGGTCGGGGCCAAGCACAGATACGCAGTATTTT	CATKGSGPSTDTQYF
-	TRBV6-2/TRBV6-3	TRBJ2-7	-	TGTGCCAGCAGTTACTCGATCGGCGAGCAGTACTTC	CASSYSIGEQYF
-	TRBV27	TRBJ2-7	few	TGTGCCAGCAGTTCTTTTCCCGGGACCTACGAGCAGTACTTC	CASSSFPGTYEQYF
-	TRBV20-1	TRBJ2-5	-	TGCAGTGCTAGAGATCGGGTGGCCCAGTACTTC	CSARDRVAQYF
TRBD2	TRBV6-5	TRBJ2-3	-	TGTGCCAGCATCGAAGGCGGGAGGGTACATACGCAGTATTTT	CASIEGGRVHTQYF
TRBD2	TRBV4-1	TRBJ2-1	-	TGCGCCAGCAGCCAAGAAGGAACTAGCGGGAGTGGCGATGAGCAGTTCTTC	CASSQEGTSGSGDEQFF
-	TRBV3-1/TRBV3-2	TRBJ1-2	-	TGTGCCAGCAGCCAACAAGCTAACTATGGCTACACCTTC	CASSQQANYGYTF
TRBD1	TRBV24-1	TRBJ2-7	-	TGTGCCACCAGTGATTTTGGGACAGGGGGCGAATACGAGCAGTACTTC	CATSDFGTGGEYEQYF
-	TRBV7-2	TRBJ1-2	once	TGTGCCAGCAGCTCTCAGGACCGATTCTTTAACTATGGCTACACCTTC	CASSSQDRFFNYGYTF
-	TRBV12-5	TRBJ1-2	-	TGTGCTAGTGGTTTGTGGAATGGGCCCACGGAGGCGGATGGCTACACCTTC	CASGLWNGPTEADGYTF
TRBD1	TRBV20-1	TRBJ1-1	-	TGCAGTGCTTCGGACAGGGAAGCTTTCTTT	CSASDREAFF
-	TRBV9	TRBJ1-2	-	TGTGCCAGCAGCGTAAGCGGGGTCCCCGGCCCCGCCCACGGCTACACCTTC	CASSVSGVPGPAHGYTF
-	TRBV7-9	TRBJ2-5	-	TGTGCCAGCAGCCCCCGGACCAACCTTCTACTGAGGGAGACCCAGTACTTC	CASSPRTNLLLRETQYF
-	TRBV5-8	TRBJ1-2	-	TGTGCCAGCAGTTTACAGAGTTTAAATGGCTACACCTTC	CASSLQSLNGYTF
TRBD1	TRBV27	TRBJ2-1	-	TGTGCCAGCAGTTCGACAGGGGGTCCCTACAATGAGCAGTTCTTC	CASSSTGGPYNEQFF
-	TRBV14	TRBJ1-1	-	TGTGCCAGCAGCCAAGATGGGGACACTGAAGCTTTCTTT	CASSQDGDTEAFF
TRBD1	TRBV7-2	TRBJ1-5	-	TGTGCCAGCAGCTTAGTGGCAGGGGGGAATCAGCCCCAGCATTTT	CASSLVAGGNQPQHF
-	TRBV11-2	TRBJ2-3	-	TGTGCCAGCAGCTTGGTTAGCTTGGGCACAGATACGCAGTATTTT	CASSLVSLGTDTQYF
TRBD2	TRBV15	TRBJ2-3	-	TGTGCCACCAGCAGAGATGGTATAGCGGGGAGCACAGATACGCAGTATTTT	CATSRDGIAGSTDTQYF
-	TRBV28	TRBJ1-5	-	TGTGCCAGCAGTTTAACACATCAGCCCCAGCATTTT	CASSLTHQPQHF
-	TRBV20-1	TRBJ2-7	-	TGCAGTGCTAGTTTTGGGGGGAGCTACGAGCAGTACTTC	CSASFGGSYEQYF
-	TRBV18	TRBJ2-1	-	TGTGCCAGCTCACCACTCGGGGCGTTGGGCAATGAGCAGTTCTTC	CASSPLGALGNEQFF
-	TRBV6-5	TRBJ2-7	-	TGTGCCAGCAGTTACTCGATTGAGCCCGCGGGTGAGCAGTACTTC	CASSYSIEPAGEQYF
-	TRBV30	TRBJ2-7	-	TGTGCCTGGAGTGGACCAGACGCGGGACAGTCCTACGAGCAGTACTTC	CAWSGPDAGQSYEQYF
-	TRBV5-1	TRBJ1-1	-	TGCGCCAGCAGCTTGACGCTCCCCGTGGGCACTGAAGCTTTCTTT	CASSLTLPVGTEAFF
TRBD2	TRBV10-1	TRBJ2-7	-	TGCGCCAGCAGTGAGTCGGTAGCGGGAGCGGACGAGCAGTACTTC	CASSESVAGADEQYF
-	TRBV11-3	TRBJ2-1	-	TGTGCCAGCAGCTTAGAGTCTGATCCTCAGTTCTTC	CASSLESDPQFF
TRBD1	TRBV5-1	TRBJ2-7	once	TGCGCCAGCAGCCCCGGGACAGCCCCTCGCGAGCAGTACTTC	CASSPGTAPREQYF
-	TRBV7-2	TRBJ1-5	few	TGTGCCAGCAGCTTAGGAGCGGGAAGCAATCAGCCCCAGCATTTT	CASSLGAGSNQPQHF
-	TRBV5-5	TRBJ2-7	-	TGTGCCAGCAGCTTGGTTGACGGCCACGAGCAGTACTTC	CASSLVDGHEQYF
TRBD2	TRBV27	TRBJ2-7	-	TGTGCCAGCAGCCCCCTAGCGGGGGGGTTTCGTTCCGAGCAGTACTTC	CASSPLAGGFRSEQYF
-	TRBV3-1/TRBV3-2	TRBJ2-7	-	TGTGCCAGCAGCCGAATCCAACTAGGCTATTACGAGCAGTACTTC	CASSRIQLGYYEQYF
TRBD1	TRBV10-1	TRBJ2-7	few	TGCGCCAACGCGACAGGGGGCCCATCCTACGAGCAGTACTTC	CANATGGPSYEQYF
TRBD1	TRBV30	TRBJ2-7	-	TGTGCCTGGAGTGCAACAGGGGGCTCCGAGCAGTACTTC	CAWSATGGSEQYF
-	TRBV4-3	TRBJ1-3	few	TGCGCCAGCAGCCAAGGTGCGGGGGCTGGAAACACCATATATTTT	CASSQGAGAGNTIYF
-	TRBV6-5	TRBJ2-3	-	TGTGCCAGCGGAATGCAGGGGTTCTACACAGATACGCAGTATTTT	CASGMQGFYTDTQYF